These T cell receptor beta chains were read from a single sample in a study of blood T cell repertoires in COVID-19. Some clones are missing from TCRdb's copy, which holds only in-frame ones; the method was immunoSEQ multiplex PCR. This sample yields just under 300,000 clones, of which around 87% are seen a single time; 1.3% belongs to the top ten. Sequencing used peripheral blood. The receptors originated from a man in his 70s with acute or convalescent COVID-19. Each CDR3 is given with its conserved first and last residue. A D gene is named only where the DNA matches it firmly. Expanded clones get a size class; other rows say once, few or many, or leave the size out.

j_call v_call clone_size d_call cdr3_nt cdr3_aa
TRBJ1-2 TRBV30 NA TRBD1 TGTGCCTGGAGCGGACAGGGGCCGTCCTATGGCTACACCTTC CAWSGQGPSYGYTF
TRBJ1-2 TRBV19 NA NA TGTGCCAGTACGGACAGAAACTATGGCTACACCTTC CASTDRNYGYTF
TRBJ1-2 TRBV5-5 NA NA TGTGCCAGCAGCGCGAAGGAGGCCGCCGGGCCTAACTATGGCTACACCTTC CASSAKEAAGPNYGYTF
TRBJ2-7 TRBV9 NA NA TGTGCCAGCAGCGTAGGTAGAGGGGAGGACCCCTACGAGCAGTACTTC CASSVGRGEDPYEQYF
TRBJ2-5 TRBV5-1 few TRBD2 TGCGCCAGCAGCTTTGTATCGGGGGGGGTCCAAGAGACCCAGTACTTC CASSFVSGGVQETQYF
TRBJ1-4 TRBV19 NA TRBD1 TGTGCCAGTAGTATAGTACCAGGGGGCGCCTTGACCAGCCTTGAAAAACTGTTTTTT CASSIVPGGALTSLEKLFF
TRBJ2-5 TRBV7-8 NA NA TGTGCCAGCAGCTTATTGTACCAGGTTGGGACCCAGTACTTC CASSLLYQVGTQYF
TRBJ2-2 TRBV6-2/TRBV6-3 NA TRBD1 TGTGCCAGCAGTTACTCGAGTAGGGGGCGAGGCGGGGAGCTGTTTTTT CASSYSSRGRGGELFF
TRBJ2-2 TRBV5-1 NA NA TGCGCCAGCAGCTTGGTAGGGCTCCGGGGCACCGGGGAGCTGTTTTTT CASSLVGLRGTGELFF
TRBJ1-2 TRBV27 NA TRBD1 TGTGCCAGCAGTTTGGTCAGGGGGCGAGATGGCTACACCTTC CASSLVRGRDGYTF
TRBJ2-3 TRBV5-4 NA TRBD1 TGTGCCAGCAGCTTGGTAGGGGACAGAGCAGATACGCAGTATTTT CASSLVGDRADTQYF
TRBJ2-5 TRBV28 NA TRBD1 TGTGCCACACAGGGGGCCTTTTGGGGGACCCAGTACTTC CATQGAFWGTQYF
TRBJ1-2 TRBV7-9 NA NA TGTGCCAGCAGCTTGGGACACATCAAGGGGTACACCTTC CASSLGHIKGYTF
TRBJ2-1 TRBV9 NA NA TGTGCCAGCAGCTTCGGACTGTCGCATGAGCAGTTCTTC CASSFGLSHEQFF
TRBJ2-5 TRBV5-5 NA TRBD2 TGTGCCAGCAGCTACCTAGCGGGAGTCGGAGAGACCCAGTACTTC CASSYLAGVGETQYF
TRBJ1-1 TRBV6-5 NA NA TGTGCCAGCAGGTCGGATAGCCGATTTACGGCTTTCTTT CASRSDSRFTAFF
TRBJ2-3 TRBV4-3 NA NA TGCGCCAGCAGCCAAGTCCCCCAGGCAGATACGCAGTATTTT CASSQVPQADTQYF
TRBJ2-5 TRBV15 NA NA TGTGCCACCAGCAGGTTTGGTGGCGGGACAGAAGAGACCCAGTACTTC CATSRFGGGTEETQYF
TRBJ1-1 TRBV6-2/TRBV6-3 NA NA TGTGCCAGCAGTTACTACGAGGGTAATGAAGCTTTCTTT CASSYYEGNEAFF
TRBJ2-1 TRBV19 NA NA TGTGCCAGTAGTTCTACACGGGGCAATGAGCAGTTCTTC CASSSTRGNEQFF
TRBJ2-7 TRBV4-2 NA NA TGTGCCAGCAGCCAGGCGGACATATACGAGCAGTACTTC CASSQADIYEQYF
TRBJ2-3 TRBV14 NA NA TGTGCCAGCAGCCCCCTGTCGGGAGCGCGCACAGATACGCAGTATTTT CASSPLSGARTDTQYF
TRBJ1-1 TRBV2 once NA TGTGCCAGCATTTTTGAGGTGAACACTGAAGCTTTCTTT CASIFEVNTEAFF
TRBJ2-7 TRBV5-1 NA NA TGCGCCAGCAGCTTGGTGGAGACCAAATCCTACGAGCAGTACTTC CASSLVETKSYEQYF
TRBJ2-1 TRBV7-2 NA TRBD1 TGTGCCAGCAGCTTAGTGGGGACAGGGCGGTTAGTGTATGAGCAGTTCTTC CASSLVGTGRLVYEQFF
TRBJ1-2 TRBV28 once NA TGTGCCAGCAGTTTAGTTTCGGGGGGCTATGGCTACACCTTC CASSLVSGGYGYTF
TRBJ1-5 TRBV18 NA NA TGTGCCAGCTCACCCGGACAGATCGGCAATCAGCCCCAGCATTTT CASSPGQIGNQPQHF
TRBJ2-5 TRBV4-2 NA TRBD2 TGTGCCAGCAGCCTTCCGGGACTAGAAGGGGAAGGGACCCAGTACTTC CASSLPGLEGEGTQYF
TRBJ1-1 TRBV4-1 NA TRBD1 TGCGCCAGCAGCCAAGGGACAGGGACCGACACTGAAGCTTTCTTT CASSQGTGTDTEAFF
TRBJ2-2 TRBV24-1 NA NA TGTGCCACCAGTGATTTGAAGGGGCGGGACGGGGAGCTGTTTTTT CATSDLKGRDGELFF
TRBJ1-4 TRBV29-1 once TRBD1 TGCAGCGTTGGAGACAGGGCAGACAATGAAAAACTGTTTTTT CSVGDRADNEKLFF
TRBJ1-4 TRBV3-1/TRBV3-2 NA TRBD1 TGTGCCAGCATCAGGGACAGGGGAAATGAAAAACTGTTTTTT CASIRDRGNEKLFF
TRBJ1-1 TRBV4-1 NA NA TGCGCCAGCAGCCAACCAGGACGGAGGGACACTGAAGCTTTCTTT CASSQPGRRDTEAFF
TRBJ1-2 TRBV6-5 NA TRBD1 TGTGCCAGCAGAGTGGACAGGTGGGACTATGGCTACACCTTC CASRVDRWDYGYTF
TRBJ1-4 TRBV5-1 NA NA TGCGCCAGCAGCTTAGGGGCCAATTCGAATGAAAAACTGTTTTTT CASSLGANSNEKLFF
TRBJ2-2 TRBV29-1 NA TRBD2 TGCAGCGTTGAAGGGGTTAGCGGGCCGAACACCGGGGAGCTGTTTTTT CSVEGVSGPNTGELFF
TRBJ2-4 TRBV28 NA TRBD1 TGTGCCAGCAGTTTCCGGACAGGATTAAACATTCAGTACTTC CASSFRTGLNIQYF
TRBJ1-2 TRBV7-9 NA TRBD1 TGTGCCAGCAGCCGAGGGGGCGGGGATGGCTACACCTTC CASSRGGGDGYTF
TRBJ1-2 TRBV28 NA NA TGTGCCAGCAGGATCTCCCCAGGGACTTATGGCTACACCTTC CASRISPGTYGYTF
TRBJ2-3 TRBV2 NA TRBD2 TGTGCCAGCAGGCAGACTAGCGGGGCCAATACGCAGTATTTT CASRQTSGANTQYF
TRBJ1-6 TRBV4-3 NA TRBD1 TGCGCCAGCAGCCAAGAGACACAGGGGGATTCACCCCTCCACTTT CASSQETQGDSPLHF
TRBJ2-7 TRBV19 NA NA TGTGCCAGTAGTATAGGAGTAGGGGTCTACGAGCAGTACTTC CASSIGVGVYEQYF